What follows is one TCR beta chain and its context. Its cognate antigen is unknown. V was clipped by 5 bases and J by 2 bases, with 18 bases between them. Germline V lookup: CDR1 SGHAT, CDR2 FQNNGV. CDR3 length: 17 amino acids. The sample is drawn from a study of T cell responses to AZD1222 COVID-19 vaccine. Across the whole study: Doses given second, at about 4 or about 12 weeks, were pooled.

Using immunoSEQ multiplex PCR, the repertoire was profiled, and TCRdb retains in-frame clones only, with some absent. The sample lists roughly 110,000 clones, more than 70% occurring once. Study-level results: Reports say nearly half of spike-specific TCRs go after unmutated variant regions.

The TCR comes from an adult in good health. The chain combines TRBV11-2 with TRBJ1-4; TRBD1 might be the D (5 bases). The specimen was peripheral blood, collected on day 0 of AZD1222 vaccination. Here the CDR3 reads CASSENLRVVTNEKLFF. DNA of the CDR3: TGTGCCAGCAGCGAAAATCTCAGGGTTGTCACTAATGAAAAACTGTTTTTT. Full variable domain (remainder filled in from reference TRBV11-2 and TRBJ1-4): EAGVAQSPRYKIIEKRQSVAFWCNPISGHATLYWYQQILGQGPKLLIQFQNNGVVDDSQLPKDRFSAERLKGVDSTLKIQPAKLEDSAVYLCASSENLRVVTNEKLFFGSGTQLSVL.